The 13 T cell receptor beta chains below were found in one sample sequenced in a study of blood T cell dynamics during melanoma immunotherapy. The time point denotes: week 3, after first cycle of checkpoint inhibitor. Some clones are missing from TCRdb's copy, which holds only in-frame ones; the method was immunoSEQ multiplex PCR. The profile shows several thousand clones, 70% to 90% of them singletons. Here the sequenced sample was blood, taken from a patient treated with checkpoint blockade. The receptors here all came from a human donor with melanoma.

The rearrangement uses TRBV19 and TRBJ1-5; D gene ambiguous. The V and J ends lost 8 bases and 2 bases respectively, with 19 bases between them. The CDR3 totals 16 residues. Germline-derived CDR1 and CDR2 are LNHDA and SQIVND (reference sequence). Here the CDR3 reads CASGGRRIAGNQPQHF. Written as DNA, the CDR3 is TGTGCCAGTGGCGGCAGGAGGATAGCGGGCAATCAGCCCCAGCATTTT.

This chain joins TRBV28 and TRBJ2-1; D perhaps matches TRBD2 (6 bases). The germline V and J ends were trimmed by 1 base and 15 bases, with 16 bases remaining between them. This CDR3 has 13 residues. Germline V gene lookup returns CDR1 MDHEN and CDR2 SYDVKM. CDR3 nucleotides: TGTGCCAGCAGTTTATCGGGGAGGCCTTCCCGGTTCTTC. Its translation is CASSLSGRPSRFF.

The rearrangement links TRBV28 to TRBJ2-7; the D is unclear. The V gene lost 8 bases and the J gene lost 2 bases, with 16 bases spanning the gap. Germline V gene data show CDR1 as MDHEN and CDR2 as SYDVKM. This CDR3 region has 14 residues. CDR3 bases: TGTGCCAGCGGAATAAAGCGTAGGCCCTACGAGCAGTACTTC. Amino acids: CASGIKRRPYEQYF.

V usage is TRBV4-2 and J usage is TRBJ2-1; D is possibly TRBD2 (6 bases). Trimming took 4 bases from V and 0 from J, leaving 10 bases between them. The CDR3 contains 15 residues. Germline V gives CDR1 LGHNA, CDR2 YNFKEQ. CDR3 amino acids: CASSPGESSYNEQFF. In DNA, the CDR3 is TGTGCCAGCAGCCCGGGGGAGAGCTCCTACAATGAGCAGTTCTTC.

The chain carries TRBV6-5 and TRBJ2-7; 10 bases map to TRBD1. CDR3 length equals 14 residues. Trimming at V came to 7 bases and at J to 2 bases, leaving 5 bases not matched to a gene. Germline CDR1 is MNHEY and CDR2 is SVGAGI. CDR3 amino acids: CASIPGQGPYEQYF. DNA for the CDR3: TGTGCCAGCATCCCGGGACAGGGGCCCTACGAGCAGTACTTC.

The CDR3 spells CASSLDSGGWETQYF. In DNA form, the CDR3 reads TGTGCCAGCAGTTTAGATTCCGGGGGCTGGGAGACCCAGTACTTC. The chain is built from TRBV27 and TRBJ2-5, with D perhaps TRBD1 or TRBD2 (6 bases each). This CDR3 is built from 15 residues. Trimming left V 2 bases short and J 5 bases short, with 15 bases between. Germline lookup yields CDR1 MNHEY and CDR2 SMNVEV (reference sequence).

The chain joins TRBV19 to TRBJ2-2, with D perhaps given as TRBD1 or TRBD2 (6 bases each). Trimming took 0 bases from V and 3 from J, leaving 14 bases between them. Germline lookup yields CDR1 LNHDA and CDR2 SQIVND (reference sequence). The CDR3 runs to 17 residues. In nucleotides, the CDR3 is TGTGCCAGTAGTATAGAAGGCGTAGGGGGGCACACCGGGGAGCTGTTTTTT. Translating gives CASSIEGVGGHTGELFF.

The V and J genes are TRBV7-2 and TRBJ2-3, with TRBD1 matching 11 bases. The length of the CDR3 is 15 residues. The junction had 11 bases not matched to a gene; V was cut back by 4 bases and J by 11 bases. Germline V gives CDR1 SGHTA, CDR2 FQGNSA. Here the CDR3 DNA reads TGTGCCAGCAGCTGGACAGGGGGCCCTCAAATAGAGCAGTATTTT. Protein product: CASSWTGGPQIEQYF.

This chain joins TRBV25-1 and TRBJ2-3; tentatively, D is TRBD1 (5 bases). The CDR3 has 17 residues. The germline CDR1 and CDR2 sequences are MGHDK and SYGVNS. Trimming pared 3 bases from V and 0 bases from J, leaving 16 bases between. CDR3 in amino acids: CASSELGAGRSTDTQYF. The DNA for the CDR3 is TGTGCCAGCAGTGAGCTAGGGGCCGGAAGAAGCACAGATACGCAGTATTTT. The entire variable domain, with the rest obtained from reference TRBV25-1 and TRBJ2-3, is as follows: EADIYQTPRYLVIGTGKKITLECSQTMGHDKMYWYQQDPGMELHLIHYSYGVNSTEKGDLSSESTVSRIRTEHFPLTLESARPSHTSQYLCASSELGAGRSTDTQYFGPGTRLTVL.

The V call is TRBV5-1, the J call TRBJ2-7; D is possibly TRBD1 (6 bases). The CDR3 totals 15 residues. Trimming shortened V by 1 base and J by 3 bases, and 14 bases separated the two germline ends. Germline loops: CDR1 SGHRS, CDR2 YFSETQ. CDR3 in DNA: TGCGCCAGCAGCTTGCTCCAGGGGCCAGTCTACGAGCAGTACTTC. Its protein is CASSLLQGPVYEQYF.

This clone was picked up one time. The rearrangement uses TRBV7-9 and TRBJ1-5; D gene unclear. V lost 2 bases and J lost 4, with 6 bases in between. The CDR3 runs 13 residues. The germline gives CDR1 SEHNR, CDR2 FQNEAQ (reference sequence). The CDR3 region is CASSLQGNQPQHF. CDR3 bases: TGTGCCAGCAGCTTACAAGGGAATCAGCCCCAGCATTTT.

The chain uses TRBV7-3 and TRBJ2-3, with 11 nucleotides matching TRBD2. This CDR3 comprises 15 residues. V lost 5 bases to trimming and J lost 4 bases; unmatched junction nucleotides: 5. Germline V lookup: CDR1 SGHTA, CDR2 FQGTGA. The CDR3 is CASSPRSGRADTQYF. Here the CDR3 DNA reads TGTGCCAGCAGCCCCCGTAGCGGGAGGGCAGATACGCAGTATTTT.

The V and J genes are TRBV7-2 and TRBJ2-7; D is uncertain. Looked up from germline, CDR1 is SGHTA and CDR2 is FQGNSA. The V gene lost 6 bases and the J gene lost 6 bases, with 18 bases spanning the gap. The CDR3 is 14 amino acids. CDR3 amino acids: CASSPWASQFEQYF. DNA for the CDR3: TGTGCCAGCAGTCCCTGGGCTAGTCAATTCGAGCAGTACTTC.